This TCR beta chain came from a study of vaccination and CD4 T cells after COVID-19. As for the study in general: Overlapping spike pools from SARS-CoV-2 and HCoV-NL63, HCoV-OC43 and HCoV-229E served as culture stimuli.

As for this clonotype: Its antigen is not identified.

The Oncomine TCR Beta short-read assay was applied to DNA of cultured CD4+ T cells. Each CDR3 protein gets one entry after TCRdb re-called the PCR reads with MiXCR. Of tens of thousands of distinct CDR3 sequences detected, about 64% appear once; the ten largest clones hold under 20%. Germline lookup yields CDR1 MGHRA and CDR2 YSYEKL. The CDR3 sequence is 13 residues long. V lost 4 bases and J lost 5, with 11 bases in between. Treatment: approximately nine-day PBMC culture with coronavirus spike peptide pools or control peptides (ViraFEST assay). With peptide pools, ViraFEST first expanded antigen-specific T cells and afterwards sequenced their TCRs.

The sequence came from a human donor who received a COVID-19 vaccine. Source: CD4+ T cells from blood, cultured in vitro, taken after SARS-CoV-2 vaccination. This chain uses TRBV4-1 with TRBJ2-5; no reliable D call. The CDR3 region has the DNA TGCGCCAGCAGCCGTATACTCTTGGAGACCCAGTACTTC. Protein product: CASSRILLETQYF.